These 6 T cell receptor beta chains originate from one sample sequenced in a study of cytomegalovirus exposure and HLA in healthy donors. PCR was performed using 60 Vbeta and 13 Jbeta primers. Some clones are missing from TCRdb's copy, which holds only in-frame ones; the method was immunoSEQ multiplex PCR. The repertoire holds more than 150,000 clones, with roughly 79% as singletons. Sequencing was performed on PBMCs. The receptors here all came from a man between 35 and 55 years old in good health and CMV-seronegative.

The chain recombines TRBV5-1 with TRBJ1-3, with 8 bases identical to TRBD1. Trimming removed 0 bases from V and 4 bases from J; junction bases left unmatched: 9. Germline CDR1 reads SGHRS; CDR2 reads YFSETQ. This CDR3 has 17 amino acids. For the CDR3, the DNA is TGCGCCAGCAGCTTGGGAGACAGGGGATCGTTCGGAAACACCATATATTTT. It translates to CASSLGDRGSFGNTIYF.

The count of this clone is one. This chain connects TRBV6-1 to TRBJ1-1; 7 nucleotides agree with TRBD1. Germline V lookup: CDR1 MNHNS, CDR2 SASEGT. V shed 9 bases and J 5 bases; nucleotides not matched to a gene: 6. The CDR3 runs to 12 residues. CDR3 bases: TGTGCCAGTCCGACAGGGATTACTGAAGCTTTCTTT. Translation gives CASPTGITEAFF.

A single count supports this clone. CDR3 amino acids: CASRMTGAGPGELFF. CDR3 in DNA: TGCGCCAGCAGGATGACAGGCGCGGGCCCCGGGGAGCTGTTTTTT. The rearrangement uses TRBV5-1 and TRBJ2-2, with D maybe TRBD1 (6 bases). Germline V CDR1 and CDR2: SGHRS, YFSETQ. This CDR3 is 15 amino acids long. V lost 5 bases to trimming and J lost 6 bases, with 17 bases between them.

V usage is TRBV5-3 and J usage is TRBJ2-7; 11 bases agree with TRBD2. TRBV5-3 is marked as an open reading frame, function uncertain. Trimming removed 2 bases from V and 1 base from J; junction bases left unmatched: 8. The CDR3 totals 17 residues. This chain's CDR3 is CARSFPFRLAGSYEQYV. Here the CDR3 DNA reads TGTGCCAGAAGCTTTCCCTTCAGACTAGCGGGATCCTACGAGCAGTACGTC.

The chain combines TRBV5-1 with TRBJ2-1; 9 bases are shared with TRBD2. The germline CDR1 and CDR2 sequences are SGHRS and YFSETQ. The CDR3 has 17 amino acids. J gave up 4 bases and V 0 bases, and 8 bases lay outside the gene matches. DNA of the CDR3: TGCGCCAGCAGCTTGGGACTAGCGGACGAATATTACAATGAGCAGTTCTTC. Amino acid sequence: CASSLGLADEYYNEQFF.

This chain joins TRBV7-2 and TRBJ2-7; the match to TRBD2 covers 10 bases. Germline CDR1 reads SGHTA; CDR2 reads FQGNSA. The CDR3 extends over 15 amino acids. V was clipped by 2 bases and J by 3 bases; unmatched bases: 4. The CDR3 DNA sequence: TGTGCCAGCAGCTTATCGGCTAGCGGGGGCTACGAGCAGTACTTC. Translation gives CASSLSASGGYEQYF.